The present T cell receptor beta chain was sequenced within a study of cytotoxic CD8 clonotypes in ibrutinib-treated CLL (dated by TCRdb to 2020 to 2023). Context from the whole study: The cohort was composed of 11 relapsed/refractory and roughly 15 treatment-naive patients; IGHV unmutated status was identified in 17 patients. Cryopreserved peripheral blood mononuclear cells were collected before treatment, at response, and at either disease progression or sustained remission. Samples at response were collected after a median of 12 months of treatment, with a range of roughly 6 to 40 months. An average of roughly 270,000 productive templates and 80,000 to 100,000 productive rearrangements was obtained per sample. Longitudinal samples were available for about 30% of the roughly 86 trial participants. Responses were partial in 24 patients and complete in 2; after median about 70 months follow-up, some 15 stayed in remission and around 12 progressed. All remission and progressive disease samples were collected while patients were still receiving ibrutinib. The paper as a whole reports these results and caveats: Sampling times were not matched between patients in sustained remission and patients whose disease was progressing, and lymph node repertoires were not examined. Clonality increased at ibrutinib response, stayed stable in sustained remission, and fell back toward baseline at progression. At baseline, clonality was higher than in age-matched healthy donors and showed a strong correlation with circulating CD8+ T-cell counts. Public clonotypes were found to be uncommon and were observed to contract or remain stable during treatment; the increase in clonality was shown to reflect expansion of private clonotypes at ibrutinib response.

Read against the paper, the sample's time point label means: approximately eleven months on ibrutinib. For TCR beta library preparation, roughly 2.2 micrograms of genomic DNA were isolated from cryopreserved PBMCs. Longitudinal blood samples from CLL patients on ibrutinib monotherapy underwent high-throughput TCR beta sequencing. The patients were enrolled in a single-center, open-label phase 2 trial of ibrutinib monotherapy. A MiSeq instrument was used for deep resolution sequencing, which targeted depths ranging from 1 in 1 million up to 1 in 200,000 T cells, with coverage averaging 10x for each clonotype. The immunoSEQ hsTCRB Kit was used to generate TCR beta libraries. Per the original workflow: Data were analyzed with ImmunoSEQ Data Assistant and ImmunoSEQ Analyzer, with V, D and J genes assigned per IMGT definitions. Clonality was computed as one minus normalized Shannon entropy of productive rearrangement frequencies, ranging from 0 to 1. Public clonotype analysis was restricted to overrepresented clonotypes comprising at least 0.05% of each patient's repertoire. Some 13 age-matched healthy donor repertoires from immuneACCESS were used as controls for clonality. This immuneACCESS table, as held by TCRdb, lists in-frame sequences with V and J called but not all clones. Of the missing ones, under half trace to an unresolved V gene in checked studies; the others have no known cause. V and J calls plus clone size are reproduced from that table; the DNA served to infer D and trimming. For this sample there are 150,000 to 200,000 clones; 81% appear just once. Of the sample, about 2% falls within the top ten clones.

Remarks on this clone: Its antigen target is currently unknown. Base quality data are lacking; no much larger clone is found one base away.

CDR1 and CDR2 (SQVTM, ANQGSEA) derive from the germline V gene. Cut back by 1 base and 0 bases, the V and J ends lie 8 bases apart. Its CDR3 holds 14 amino acids, cysteine through phenylalanine. Only the CDR3 region is kept as DNA, spanning 42 bases read in frame from base 1. This material consisted of PBMCs, taken after 12 months of ibrutinib treatment. This receptor was obtained from a human donor with chronic lymphocytic leukemia. The rearranged segments are TRBV29-1 and TRBJ2-3, with no D gene named confidently. The bases are TGCAGCGTTGAAGGCGTCAGCAGCACAGATACGCAGTATTTT. It encodes CSVEGVSSTDTQYF.